This T cell receptor beta chain was profiled in a study of T cell responses to AZD1222 COVID-19 vaccine. Findings and caveats of the study: At 160-218 and 743-854, vaccine-associated CD4 TCRs were dominant, and they spanned spike.

V dropped 6 bases and J dropped 7; count of bases not matched to a gene: 8. Germline V gives CDR1 MDHEN, CDR2 SYDVKM. The CDR3 spans 14 residues. Produced via immunoSEQ multiplex PCR; TCRdb's table is partial and in-frame only. The sample records around 180,000 clones, roughly 87% being singletons. Concerning this clone itself: What it binds is not known.

The origin of this receptor is an adult in good health. This chain links TRBV28 with TRBJ1-2, with TRBD1 matching over 10 bases. Sequencing was performed on peripheral blood, taken on day 0 of AZD1222 vaccination. CDR3 bases: TGTGCCAGCAGAGGACAGGGGGATTATGGTGGCTACACCTTC. As protein: CASRGQGDYGGYTF.